This TCR beta chain appears in the sequencing data of a study of cytomegalovirus exposure and HLA in healthy donors. Primers: 60 Vbeta forward and 13 Jbeta reverse. Clones were sequenced by immunoSEQ multiplex PCR, and TCRdb holds only the in-frame ones, with some missing. The data show about 93,000 clones, nearly 80% seen once. Whole-study results and caveats: Many donors carried some public TCRs, although rarity characterized most TCR sequences. Follow-up analysis later connected one missense variant in DCLRE1C with trimming of TCR beta V- and J-genes. Earlier analysis looked at TCR beta V segments, and most were productive about 87% or about 30% of the time.

This clone was seen a handful of times. What it recognizes is unknown. V lost 2 bases and J 3 bases, leaving 7 bases between the germline ends. The CDR3 spans 13 residues. CDR1 and CDR2 from the germline V gene are ENHRY and SYGVKD. Sequencing input: PBMCs. The chain links TRBV10-3 to TRBJ1-1; D gene unclear. This TCR was sampled from a woman between 35 and 50 years old in good health and CMV-seronegative. The CDR3 sequence: CAISEVRHTEAFF. CDR3 in DNA: TGTGCCATCAGTGAGGTCAGGCACACTGAAGCTTTCTTT.